Below, 18 T cell receptor beta chains from the same sample are listed, as sequenced in a study of CD8+ T cells in alopecia areata. Treatment noted: oral pan-JAK inhibitor, 5-10 mg twice daily. Extracted RNA was reverse transcribed, and the resulting cDNA served as sequencing template. Clones were read by immunoSEQ multiplex PCR, and TCRdb kept only the in-frame ones, dropping some. The sample shows a few hundred thousand clones, less than 45% of them seen only once. Here the sequenced sample was CD4+ T cells sorted from blood, taken at approximately week 30, from a patient treated with tofacitinib. All receptors derive from a human donor with alopecia areata.

This clone showed up just a few times. The chain uses TRBV5-4 and TRBJ1-4; 9 bases line up with TRBD1. The germline V gene encodes CDR1 SGHNT and CDR2 YYREEE (reference sequence). Trimming took 5 bases from V and 1 from J; bases not matched to a gene: 15. The CDR3 is made up of 19 amino acids. The chain's CDR3 is CASSRGPGQGSLTNEKLFF. The CDR3 coding sequence is TGTGCCAGCAGTAGAGGGCCGGGACAGGGATCATTAACTAATGAAAAACTGTTTTTT.

This clone has just one count. The conserved final phenylalanine or tryptophan is absent from the CDR3, which likely points to a read error. V is TRBV27 and J is TRBJ1-2, with 11 bases identical to TRBD1. The V gene end was trimmed by 5 bases and the J gene end by 6 bases; junction bases not matched to a gene: 8. The CDR3 extends over 15 amino acids. Germline V CDR1 and CDR2: MNHEY, SMNVEV (reference sequence). CDR3 in amino acids: CASSPRDRGKHGYTC. In DNA form, the CDR3 reads TGTGCCAGCAGTCCCCGGGACAGGGGGAAGCATGGCTACACCTGC.

This clone showed up just once. This rearrangement joins TRBV29-1 to TRBJ1-2; tentatively, D is TRBD1 (6 bases). Germline V lookup: CDR1 SQVTM, CDR2 ANQGSEA. The CDR3 is 14 residues long. V was clipped by 4 bases and J by 0 bases, with 12 bases between them. This CDR3 reads CSVAGGRSNYGYTF. The CDR3 DNA reads TGCAGCGTTGCGGGGGGCAGATCTAACTATGGCTACACCTTC.

CDR3 protein: CASSLGAVGEQYF. The CDR3, as DNA: TGTGCCAGCAGTCTAGGGGCCGTTGGCGAGCAGTACTTC. The chain is built from TRBV25-1 and TRBJ2-7; D is possibly TRBD1 (5 bases). Germline V gene lookup returns CDR1 MGHDK and CDR2 SYGVNS. This CDR3 has 13 residues. V lost 5 bases to trimming and J lost 6 bases, with 14 bases between them.

This rearrangement joins TRBV2 to TRBJ2-1; 10 bases are shared with TRBD2. V lost 6 bases, J lost 4 bases, and 6 bases stayed unmatched. This CDR3 has 15 residues. Germline CDR1 is SNHLY and CDR2 is FYNNEI. The CDR3, as DNA: TGTGCCAGCAGCGGCCCTAGCGGGAGTTACAATGAGCAGTTCTTC. It yields the protein CASSGPSGSYNEQFF.

The chain uses TRBV7-2 and TRBJ1-5; no clear D. The CDR3 is 13 residues long. Germline CDR1 is SGHTA and CDR2 is FQGNSA. Trimming pared 3 bases from V and 5 bases from J, leaving 8 bases between. The CDR3 nucleotides read TGTGCCAGCAGCTTTCAGATTTATCAGCCCCAGCATTTT. This translates into CASSFQIYQPQHF.

The rearrangement joins TRBV7-9 to TRBJ1-5, with D uncertain. This CDR3 is built from 15 residues. Per germline, CDR1 SEHNR and CDR2 FQNEAQ (reference sequence). V lost 3 bases to trimming and J lost 3 bases, with 12 bases between them. CDR3 coding DNA: TGTGCCAGCAGCTTGGGCCCGGGCTTCAATCAGCCCCAGCATTTT. This codes for CASSLGPGFNQPQHF. The whole variable domain, remainder taken from reference TRBV7-9 and TRBJ1-5, is DTGVSQNPRHKITKRGQNVTFRCDPISEHNRLYWYRQTLGQGPEFLTYFQNEAQLEKSRLLSDRFSAERPKGSFSTLEIQRTEQGDSAMYLCASSLGPGFNQPQHFGDGTRLSIL.

J is TRBJ1-3 and V is TRBV30; D ambiguous. This CDR3 spans 14 amino acids. The germline V gene has CDR1 GTSNPN and CDR2 SVGIG (reference sequence). Trimming shortened V by 1 base and J by 0 bases, and 7 bases separated the two germline ends. Written as DNA, the CDR3 is TGTGCCTGGAGTGGCGGAAACTCTGGAAACACCATATATTTT. This codes for CAWSGGNSGNTIYF.

The rearrangement links TRBV10-3 to TRBJ2-3; the D gene could be TRBD1 or TRBD2 (5 bases each). CDR3 length: 13 amino acids. Germline V CDR1 and CDR2: ENHRY, SYGVKD. V was shortened by 11 bases and J by 5 bases, with 17 bases between the two germline ends. In DNA form, the CDR3 reads TGTGCCGCCTCCGGGACCGCAATAGATACGCAGTATTTT. It translates to CAASGTAIDTQYF.

The chain has TRBV5-1 and TRBJ2-5; D ambiguous. The length of the CDR3 is 14 residues. CDR1 is SGHRS and CDR2 is YFSETQ in the germline V gene. The V end lost 0 bases, the J end lost 3 bases, and 9 bases lay between the germline ends. CDR3 amino acids: CASSLEGSKETQYF. CDR3 nucleotides: TGCGCCAGCAGCTTGGAGGGCAGTAAAGAGACCCAGTACTTC.

Here the CDR3 reads CAWSSQGAANEKLFF. CDR3 bases: TGTGCCTGGAGCTCGCAGGGGGCGGCTAATGAAAAACTGTTTTTT. J is TRBJ1-4 and V is TRBV30, with 8 bases fitting TRBD1. Germline-derived CDR1 and CDR2 are GTSNPN and SVGIG (reference sequence). With V trimmed by 3 bases and J by 3 bases, 6 bases remained unmatched. This CDR3 has 15 residues.

This clone was counted ten times or more. The gene calls are TRBV6-1 and TRBJ2-3, with D possibly matching TRBD2 (5 bases). Germline loops: CDR1 MNHNS, CDR2 SASEGT. CDR3 length: 16 amino acids. The V and J ends lost 2 bases and 1 base respectively, with 13 bases between them. The CDR3 is CASSELAGWGTDTQYF. The CDR3 DNA reads as TGTGCCAGCAGTGAACTGGCGGGTTGGGGCACAGATACGCAGTATTTT.

The rearrangement uses TRBV5-1 and TRBJ1-1, with D possibly being TRBD1 (5 bases). Germline-derived CDR1 and CDR2 are SGHRS and YFSETQ. V gave up 7 bases and J gave up 3 bases, with 13 bases separating them. The CDR3 extends over 13 amino acids. This CDR3 is CASRGQGDTEAFF. The CDR3 coding sequence is TGCGCCAGCCGAGGCCAGGGAGACACTGAAGCTTTCTTT. The complete variable domain, with remaining parts taken from reference TRBV5-1 and TRBJ1-1, reads KAGVTQTPRYLIKTRGQQVTLSCSPISGHRSVSWYQQTPGQGLQFLFEYFSETQRNKGNFPGRFSGRQFSNSRSEMNVSTLELGDSALYLCASRGQGDTEAFFGQGTRLTVV.

The chain's CDR3 is CASSELGLAGGSTDTQYF. The CDR3 DNA reads TGTGCCAGCAGTGAATTGGGACTAGCGGGGGGCAGCACAGATACGCAGTATTTT. V usage is TRBV25-1 and J usage is TRBJ2-3; 15 nucleotides line up with TRBD2. Germline V gives CDR1 MGHDK, CDR2 SYGVNS. The V gene end was trimmed by 1 base and the J gene end by 0 bases; junction bases not matched to a gene: 2. This CDR3 comprises 18 residues.

On this clone itself: Other DNA sequences in this specimen translate into the identical CDR3. The chain is built from TRBV6-5 and TRBJ2-1, with a possible D match to TRBD2 (5 bases). The CDR3 runs 15 residues. V was cut by 0 bases and J by 0 bases, with 6 bases left in between. Per the germline V gene, CDR1 is MNHEY and CDR2 is SVGAGI. CDR3 sequence (DNA): TGTGCCAGCAGTTACTCGGGGAGCTCCTACAATGAGCAGTTCTTC. This codes for CASSYSGSSYNEQFF.

There are a few counts of this clone. This chain links TRBV5-1 with TRBJ1-5; 9 nucleotides agree with TRBD1. Germline V gene lookup returns CDR1 SGHRS and CDR2 YFSETQ. V trimming: 4 bases; J trimming: 6 bases; junction bases outside the gene matches: 8. This CDR3 is built from 15 residues. The CDR3 DNA is TGCGCCAGCAGCCCATCGGGACAGGGTTTTCAGCCCCAGCATTTT. This gives the protein CASSPSGQGFQPQHF.

The rearrangement uses TRBV5-1 and TRBJ1-6; 8 bases align to TRBD1. J was trimmed by 6 bases and V by 2 bases; bases with no gene match: 1. Germline CDR1 and CDR2: SGHRS and YFSETQ. The CDR3 runs 14 residues. The CDR3 region is CASSFTGGNSPLHF. The CDR3 DNA follows: TGCGCCAGCAGCTTCACAGGGGGTAATTCACCCCTCCACTTT.

This clone was seen only a few times. The chain is built from TRBV9 and TRBJ1-2; D is undetermined. The CDR3 length is 11 residues. The V and J ends lost 4 bases and 4 bases respectively, with 5 bases between them. Germline V lookup: CDR1 SGDLS, CDR2 YYNGEE. The CDR3 DNA follows: TGTGCCAGCAGCCCCCTCTATGGCTACACCTTC. Its translation is CASSPLYGYTF.